A selection of T cell receptor beta chains follows, all from one sample in a study of blood T cell repertoires in COVID-19. The method was immunoSEQ multiplex PCR; TCRdb's version includes in-frame clones alone and lacks a portion of them. The data show about 130,000 clones, 84% seen once. Sequencing was performed on peripheral blood. The source is a woman aged 55-70 years with acute or convalescent COVID-19. CDR3s include the opening cysteine and the closing phenylalanine or tryptophan. D genes are given only for firm matches. Only some rows state a clone size, as once, few, many or a class for expanded clones.

J gene: TRBJ1-2
clone size: NA
V gene: TRBV7-6
CDR3 length: 15
D gene: NA
CDR3 protein: CASSLTRAGGYGYTF
CDR3 DNA: TGTGCCAGCAGCTTAACGAGGGCAGGAGGCTATGGCTACACCTTC

J gene: TRBJ1-1
clone size: NA
V gene: TRBV7-3
CDR3 length: 13
D gene: NA
CDR3 protein: CASSSSSGSEAFF
CDR3 DNA: TGTGCCAGCAGCTCCTCGTCAGGCTCTGAAGCTTTCTTT

J gene: TRBJ1-6
clone size: NA
V gene: TRBV7-9
CDR3 length: 13
D gene: TRBD1
CDR3 protein: CASSLETGSPLHF
CDR3 DNA: TGTGCCAGCAGCTTAGAGACAGGGTCACCCCTCCACTTT

J gene: TRBJ1-1
clone size: NA
V gene: TRBV2
CDR3 length: 13
D gene: NA
CDR3 protein: CASSEARQLEAFF
CDR3 DNA: TGTGCCAGCAGTGAAGCGCGGCAGCTTGAAGCTTTCTTT

J gene: TRBJ2-1
clone size: NA
V gene: TRBV24-1
CDR3 length: 13
D gene: NA
CDR3 protein: CATSGGSYNEQFF
CDR3 DNA: TGTGCCACCAGTGGGGGCAGCTACAATGAGCAGTTCTTC

J gene: TRBJ1-2
clone size: few
V gene: TRBV6-5
CDR3 length: 14
D gene: NA
CDR3 protein: CASSYDRRVDGYTF
CDR3 DNA: TGTGCCAGCAGTTATGATCGCCGGGTGGATGGCTACACCTTC

J gene: TRBJ1-5
clone size: NA
V gene: TRBV18
CDR3 length: 14
D gene: NA
CDR3 protein: CASSPAGGNQPQHF
CDR3 DNA: TGTGCCAGCTCACCGGCGGGAGGGAATCAGCCCCAGCATTTT

J gene: TRBJ2-1
clone size: NA
V gene: TRBV9
CDR3 length: 17
D gene: TRBD1
CDR3 protein: CASRPPGQGGSAGEQFF
CDR3 DNA: TGTGCCAGCCGCCCCCCTGGACAGGGGGGTTCGGCGGGCGAGCAGTTCTTC

J gene: TRBJ1-1
clone size: NA
V gene: TRBV2
CDR3 length: 16
D gene: TRBD1
CDR3 protein: CASIQRVGTGAAEAFF
CDR3 DNA: TGTGCCAGCATCCAGCGGGTGGGGACAGGGGCGGCAGAAGCTTTCTTT

J gene: TRBJ1-1
clone size: NA
V gene: TRBV12-3/TRBV12-4
CDR3 length: 11
D gene: NA
CDR3 protein: CASSLVSEAFF
CDR3 DNA: TGTGCCAGCAGTTTAGTATCTGAAGCTTTCTTT

J gene: TRBJ1-2
clone size: NA
V gene: TRBV6-5
CDR3 length: 14
D gene: NA
CDR3 protein: CASTLRRGNYGYTF
CDR3 DNA: TGTGCCAGCACTCTCAGACGCGGGAACTATGGCTACACCTTC

J gene: TRBJ1-1
clone size: NA
V gene: TRBV15
CDR3 length: 15
D gene: TRBD1
CDR3 protein: CATSREGQVNTEAFF
CDR3 DNA: TGTGCCACCAGCAGGGAGGGACAGGTGAACACTGAAGCTTTCTTT

J gene: TRBJ1-1
clone size: NA
V gene: TRBV18
CDR3 length: 15
D gene: NA
CDR3 protein: CASSPVTVMNTEAFF
CDR3 DNA: TGTGCCAGCTCACCAGTCACAGTCATGAACACTGAAGCTTTCTTT

J gene: TRBJ2-2
clone size: NA
V gene: TRBV25-1
CDR3 length: 18
D gene: TRBD2
CDR3 protein: CASSPWGGRGSNTGELFF
CDR3 DNA: TGTGCCAGCAGCCCGTGGGGGGGTCGGGGATCGAACACCGGGGAGCTGTTTTTT

J gene: TRBJ2-2
clone size: NA
V gene: TRBV13
CDR3 length: 16
D gene: TRBD1
CDR3 protein: CASSDQDRANTGELFF
CDR3 DNA: TGTGCCAGCAGCGACCAGGACAGGGCGAACACCGGGGAGCTGTTTTTT

J gene: TRBJ1-1
clone size: NA
V gene: TRBV2
CDR3 length: 11
D gene: NA
CDR3 protein: CASDRSTEAFF
CDR3 DNA: TGTGCCAGCGACAGGAGCACTGAAGCTTTCTTT

J gene: TRBJ2-5
clone size: NA
V gene: TRBV29-1
CDR3 length: 13
D gene: TRBD1
CDR3 protein: CSVVKTGRKTQYF
CDR3 DNA: TGCAGCGTTGTCAAGACAGGGCGGAAGACCCAGTACTTC

J gene: TRBJ2-5
clone size: NA
V gene: TRBV3-1/TRBV3-2
CDR3 length: 14
D gene: TRBD1
CDR3 protein: CASSLGQGKETQYF
CDR3 DNA: TGTGCCAGCAGCCTTGGACAGGGTAAAGAGACCCAGTACTTC

J gene: TRBJ2-1
clone size: NA
V gene: TRBV9
CDR3 length: 14
D gene: TRBD1
CDR3 protein: CASSGDRVDNEQFF
CDR3 DNA: TGTGCCAGCAGCGGTGACAGGGTAGACAATGAGCAGTTCTTC

J gene: TRBJ2-3
clone size: NA
V gene: TRBV3-1/TRBV3-2
CDR3 length: 12
D gene: NA
CDR3 protein: CASSPGFSTQYF
CDR3 DNA: TGTGCCAGCAGCCCGGGATTTTCTACGCAGTATTTT

J gene: TRBJ2-5
clone size: once
V gene: TRBV30
CDR3 length: 14
D gene: TRBD2
CDR3 protein: CAWARGRGQETQYF
CDR3 DNA: TGTGCCTGGGCGCGGGGGAGGGGCCAAGAGACCCAGTACTTC

J gene: TRBJ1-2
clone size: NA
V gene: TRBV10-3
CDR3 length: 14
D gene: NA
CDR3 protein: CAISEGRPLYGYTF
CDR3 DNA: TGTGCCATCAGTGAGGGGCGTCCTCTTTATGGCTACACCTTC

J gene: TRBJ1-6
clone size: NA
V gene: TRBV5-5
CDR3 length: 16
D gene: NA
CDR3 protein: CASSSHATVRGAPLHF
CDR3 DNA: TGTGCCAGCAGCTCCCATGCGACAGTTCGGGGGGCACCCCTCCACTTT

J gene: TRBJ2-2
clone size: NA
V gene: TRBV6-5
CDR3 length: 15
D gene: NA
CDR3 protein: CASRRGGVPPGELFF
CDR3 DNA: TGTGCCAGCAGGCGAGGGGGGGTCCCTCCCGGGGAGCTGTTTTTT

J gene: TRBJ2-5
clone size: NA
V gene: TRBV24-1
CDR3 length: 17
D gene: TRBD2
CDR3 protein: CATSDPSGGPSAETQYF
CDR3 DNA: TGTGCCACCAGTGACCCTAGCGGGGGGCCTTCCGCAGAGACCCAGTACTTC

J gene: TRBJ1-2
clone size: NA
V gene: TRBV6-5
CDR3 length: 15
D gene: NA
CDR3 protein: CASSYRDRPNYGYTF
CDR3 DNA: TGTGCCAGCAGTTACAGAGACAGGCCTAACTATGGCTACACCTTC

J gene: TRBJ1-2
clone size: NA
V gene: TRBV9
CDR3 length: 13
D gene: NA
CDR3 protein: CASRAAGDYGYTF
CDR3 DNA: TGTGCCAGCCGGGCTGCGGGGGACTATGGCTACACCTTC

J gene: TRBJ2-3
clone size: NA
V gene: TRBV6-4
CDR3 length: 15
D gene: TRBD2
CDR3 protein: CASSTSGGNTDTQYF
CDR3 DNA: TGTGCCAGCAGTACTAGCGGGGGAAACACAGATACGCAGTATTTT

J gene: TRBJ1-5
clone size: once
V gene: TRBV6-5
CDR3 length: 14
D gene: TRBD1
CDR3 protein: CASSSRGGNQPQHF
CDR3 DNA: TGTGCCAGCAGTTCCAGGGGGGGCAATCAGCCCCAGCATTTT

J gene: TRBJ1-2
clone size: once
V gene: TRBV24-1
CDR3 length: 15
D gene: TRBD1
CDR3 protein: CATSDSSGGLWGYTF
CDR3 DNA: TGTGCCACCAGTGACTCCTCAGGGGGTTTGTGGGGCTACACCTTC

J gene: TRBJ1-5
clone size: NA
V gene: TRBV2
CDR3 length: 16
D gene: TRBD1
CDR3 protein: CASGSSQGGPNQPQHF
CDR3 DNA: TGTGCCAGCGGAAGCTCCCAGGGGGGCCCCAATCAGCCCCAGCATTTT

J gene: TRBJ1-4
clone size: NA
V gene: TRBV10-3
CDR3 length: 13
D gene: NA
CDR3 protein: CAIRQDVNEKLFF
CDR3 DNA: TGTGCCATCCGACAGGACGTTAATGAAAAACTGTTTTTT

J gene: TRBJ1-5
clone size: NA
V gene: TRBV2
CDR3 length: 14
D gene: NA
CDR3 protein: CASSEDPNYQPQHF
CDR3 DNA: TGTGCCAGCAGTGAAGACCCTAATTATCAGCCCCAGCATTTT

J gene: TRBJ1-5
clone size: NA
V gene: TRBV6-1
CDR3 length: 14
D gene: NA
CDR3 protein: CASSEGGLRQPQHF
CDR3 DNA: TGTGCCAGCAGTGAAGGAGGCCTTAGGCAGCCCCAGCATTTT

J gene: TRBJ2-3
clone size: once
V gene: TRBV24-1
CDR3 length: 16
D gene: NA
CDR3 protein: CATESSGSLSTDTQYF
CDR3 DNA: TGTGCCACCGAGTCTTCAGGGTCCCTTAGCACAGATACGCAGTATTTT

J gene: TRBJ2-1
clone size: NA
V gene: TRBV19
CDR3 length: 15
D gene: TRBD1
CDR3 protein: CASSTHDRGDNEQFF
CDR3 DNA: TGTGCCAGTAGTACCCATGACAGGGGAGACAATGAGCAGTTCTTC

J gene: TRBJ1-6
clone size: NA
V gene: TRBV5-1
CDR3 length: 13
D gene: NA
CDR3 protein: CASSSPSGSPLHF
CDR3 DNA: TGCGCCAGCAGCTCCCCATCGGGTTCACCCCTCCACTTT

J gene: TRBJ1-5
clone size: NA
V gene: TRBV5-8
CDR3 length: 13
D gene: NA
CDR3 protein: CASSLRQYQPQHF
CDR3 DNA: TGTGCCAGCAGCTTGAGACAGTATCAGCCCCAGCATTTT

J gene: TRBJ1-5
clone size: once
V gene: TRBV6-1
CDR3 length: 17
D gene: TRBD1
CDR3 protein: CASSEGGGQGGNQPQHF
CDR3 DNA: TGTGCCAGCAGTGAAGGTGGTGGACAGGGCGGCAATCAGCCCCAGCATTTT

J gene: TRBJ1-4
clone size: NA
V gene: TRBV30
CDR3 length: 12
D gene: NA
CDR3 protein: CAWSQQYEKLFF
CDR3 DNA: TGTGCCTGGAGTCAACAGTATGAAAAACTGTTTTTT

J gene: TRBJ1-2
clone size: NA
V gene: TRBV18
CDR3 length: 14
D gene: NA
CDR3 protein: CASSQAGAEYGYTF
CDR3 DNA: TGTGCCAGCTCCCAAGCGGGGGCTGAGTATGGCTACACCTTC

J gene: TRBJ2-7
clone size: NA
V gene: TRBV11-3
CDR3 length: 12
D gene: TRBD1
CDR3 protein: CASSQGTGAMYF
CDR3 DNA: TGTGCCAGCAGCCAGGGGACAGGAGCGATGTACTTC

J gene: TRBJ1-1
clone size: NA
V gene: TRBV6-5
CDR3 length: 15
D gene: TRBD1
CDR3 protein: CASSYLRTGSVKAFF
CDR3 DNA: TGTGCCAGCAGTTACCTACGGACAGGGAGTGTAAAAGCTTTCTTT

J gene: TRBJ2-5
clone size: NA
V gene: TRBV2
CDR3 length: 13
D gene: TRBD1
CDR3 protein: CASSKTGMETQYF
CDR3 DNA: TGTGCCAGCAGTAAGACAGGGATGGAGACCCAGTACTTC

J gene: TRBJ1-5
clone size: NA
V gene: TRBV4-1
CDR3 length: 14
D gene: NA
CDR3 protein: CASSQDSSNQPQHF
CDR3 DNA: TGCGCCAGCAGCCAAGATAGCTCCAATCAGCCCCAGCATTTT

J gene: TRBJ1-4
clone size: NA
V gene: TRBV7-8
CDR3 length: 16
D gene: TRBD1
CDR3 protein: CASSAREPRDRGELFF
CDR3 DNA: TGTGCCAGCAGCGCCCGCGAGCCCCGCGACAGGGGGGAACTGTTTTTT

J gene: TRBJ1-5
clone size: few
V gene: TRBV7-3
CDR3 length: 16
D gene: NA
CDR3 protein: CASSLGGRGSNQPQHF
CDR3 DNA: TGTGCCAGCAGCTTAGGAGGGCGAGGGAGCAATCAGCCCCAGCATTTT

J gene: TRBJ2-1
clone size: NA
V gene: TRBV24-1
CDR3 length: 16
D gene: NA
CDR3 protein: CATSDLSGRRGNEQFF
CDR3 DNA: TGTGCCACCAGTGATTTGTCGGGCAGGCGGGGTAATGAGCAGTTCTTC

J gene: TRBJ2-2
clone size: NA
V gene: TRBV7-3
CDR3 length: 16
D gene: TRBD1
CDR3 protein: CASSLFGTGNTGELFF
CDR3 DNA: TGTGCCAGCAGCTTATTCGGGACAGGGAACACCGGGGAGCTGTTTTTT

J gene: TRBJ2-2
clone size: NA
V gene: TRBV2
CDR3 length: 12
D gene: NA
CDR3 protein: CASSLNTGELFF
CDR3 DNA: TGTGCCAGCAGCCTTAACACCGGGGAGCTGTTTTTT

J gene: TRBJ1-5
clone size: NA
V gene: TRBV12-3/TRBV12-4
CDR3 length: 12
D gene: NA
CDR3 protein: CASSNYGQPQHF
CDR3 DNA: TGTGCCAGCAGTAATTACGGTCAGCCCCAGCATTTT

J gene: TRBJ1-2
clone size: NA
V gene: TRBV7-9
CDR3 length: 15
D gene: NA
CDR3 protein: CASPPQGIVLDGYTF
CDR3 DNA: TGTGCCAGCCCTCCGCAGGGAATAGTTTTAGATGGCTACACCTTC

J gene: TRBJ1-2
clone size: NA
V gene: TRBV5-5
CDR3 length: 16
D gene: NA
CDR3 protein: CASSLILGGGSGGYTF
CDR3 DNA: TGTGCCAGCAGCTTGATCCTAGGGGGGGGCTCTGGAGGCTACACCTTC

J gene: TRBJ2-3
clone size: NA
V gene: TRBV11-3
CDR3 length: 15
D gene: NA
CDR3 protein: CASSLGEGGTDTQYF
CDR3 DNA: TGTGCCAGCAGCTTAGGTGAGGGGGGCACAGATACGCAGTATTTT

J gene: TRBJ2-5
clone size: NA
V gene: TRBV10-3
CDR3 length: 15
D gene: NA
CDR3 protein: CATTRTPRGAETQYF
CDR3 DNA: TGTGCCACAACCCGGACTCCTCGGGGGGCAGAGACCCAGTACTTC

J gene: TRBJ2-1
clone size: NA
V gene: TRBV5-5
CDR3 length: 16
D gene: TRBD1
CDR3 protein: CASSLAGTGVENEQFF
CDR3 DNA: TGTGCCAGCAGCTTGGCCGGGACAGGGGTGGAGAATGAGCAGTTCTTC